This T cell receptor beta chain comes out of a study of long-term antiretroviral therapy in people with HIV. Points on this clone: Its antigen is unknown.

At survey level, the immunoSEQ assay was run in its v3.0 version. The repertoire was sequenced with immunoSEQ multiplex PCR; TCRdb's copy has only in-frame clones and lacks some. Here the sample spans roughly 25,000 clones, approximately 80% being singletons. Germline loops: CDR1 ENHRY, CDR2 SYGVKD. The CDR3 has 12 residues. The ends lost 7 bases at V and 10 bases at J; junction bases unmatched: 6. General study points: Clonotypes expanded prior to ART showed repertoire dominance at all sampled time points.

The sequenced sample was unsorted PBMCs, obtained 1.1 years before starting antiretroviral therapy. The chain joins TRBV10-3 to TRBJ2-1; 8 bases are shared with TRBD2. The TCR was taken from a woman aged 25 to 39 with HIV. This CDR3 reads CAIIGGAGEQFF. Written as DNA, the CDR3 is TGTGCCATCATCGGGGGGGCTGGGGAGCAGTTCTTC.